The next 10 T cell receptor beta chains were all read from a single sample in a study of cytomegalovirus exposure and HLA in healthy donors. PCR used 60 Vbeta primers and 13 Jbeta primers. Clones were sequenced by immunoSEQ multiplex PCR, and TCRdb holds only the in-frame ones, with some missing. Found here are 130,000 or so clones, around 8.5% of them singletons; the top ten hold under 5.5%. The sample was PBMCs. The receptor source for this set is a man between 40 and 49 years old in good health and CMV-seronegative.

The rearrangement uses TRBV10-3 and TRBJ2-5; D perhaps matches TRBD2 (5 bases). The end of the DNA fits TRBJ2-7 better, so the J call may be wrong. The CDR3 totals 14 residues. The germline V gene encodes CDR1 ENHRY and CDR2 SYGVKD. CDR3 in DNA: TGTGCCATCAGTCCCAGCGGACTTCCCTACGAGCAGTACTTC. Translating gives CAISPSGLPYEQYF.

This clone was counted a few times. The V call is TRBV5-1, the J call TRBJ2-1; 9 bases are a match to TRBD1. The CDR3 loop spans 16 amino acids. CDR1 and CDR2 from the germline V gene are SGHRS and YFSETQ. Unmatched junction bases numbered 8, after V lost 2 bases and J lost 5 bases. The CDR3 loop reads CASSFSGTGSDNEQFF. In DNA form, the CDR3 reads TGCGCCAGCAGCTTTTCCGGGACAGGGTCCGACAATGAGCAGTTCTTC.

The sample holds a few counts of this clone. The CDR3 here is CSVAGGSTDTQYF. DNA of the CDR3: TGCAGCGTGGCGGGGGGGAGCACAGATACGCAGTATTTT. The chain couples TRBV29-1 to TRBJ2-3, with 9 bases matching TRBD2. Unmatched junction bases numbered 1, after V lost 6 bases and J lost 0 bases. The CDR3 totals 13 residues. Germline V gives CDR1 SQVTM, CDR2 ANQGSEA.

The chain carries TRBV7-2 and TRBJ1-1; D gene ambiguous. V was shortened by 3 bases and J by 7 bases, with 6 bases between the two germline ends. The germline V gene has CDR1 SGHTA and CDR2 FQGNSA. The CDR3 is made up of 11 amino acids. The chain's CDR3 is CASSLASEAFF. The DNA of the CDR3 is TGTGCCAGCAGCTTGGCCAGTGAAGCTTTCTTT.

The chain links TRBV9 to TRBJ1-5; 7 bases align to TRBD1. J was trimmed by 10 bases and V by 4 bases; bases with no gene match: 14. The CDR3 loop spans 15 amino acids. The germline V gene has CDR1 SGDLS and CDR2 YYNGEE. The CDR3 loop is CASSPHRDSEGPQHF. CDR3 DNA sequence: TGTGCCAGCAGCCCTCACCGGGACAGCGAGGGACCCCAGCATTTT.

This clone has just a few counts. This sequence joins TRBV6-5 and TRBJ1-2, with TRBD1 matching 11 bases. V was pared by 8 bases and J by 13 bases, with 15 bases of the junction left unmatched. The CDR3 extends over 14 amino acids. Germline-derived CDR1 and CDR2 are MNHEY and SVGAGI. The CDR3 nucleotides are TGTGCCAGCTCACGGGTGGGGACAGGGGGGTTTGGCACCTTC. It translates to CASSRVGTGGFGTF.

This clone was observed a handful of times. The V call is TRBV5-1, the J call TRBJ2-1, with TRBD2 matching 9 bases. The CDR3 is made up of 14 amino acids. J was trimmed by 5 bases and V by 2 bases; bases with no gene match: 2. The V gene's germline CDR1 is SGHRS and CDR2 YFSETQ. The CDR3 sequence is CASSLAGGNNEQFF. The CDR3 DNA reads TGCGCCAGCAGCTTAGCGGGGGGAAACAATGAGCAGTTCTTC.

The chain employs TRBV9 and TRBJ1-2; D call uncertain. Trimming took off 1 base at V and 1 base at J, with 11 bases between the two ends. Looked up from germline, CDR1 is SGDLS and CDR2 is YYNGEE. The CDR3 contains 15 residues. CDR3 residues: CASSVTRHSNYGYTF. The CDR3 bases are TGTGCCAGCAGCGTAACCCGTCACAGTAACTATGGCTACACCTTC.

The chain uses TRBV27 and TRBJ2-2; D not resolved. The length of the CDR3 is 16 residues. V was cut by 6 bases and J by 4 bases, with 18 bases left in between. Per germline, CDR1 MNHEY and CDR2 SMNVEV (reference sequence). The CDR3 region is CASSYTGVTLTGELFF. In nucleotides, the CDR3 is TGTGCCAGCAGCTACACCGGAGTAACCCTCACCGGGGAGCTGTTTTTT.

In its sample, this clone was seen a few times. The chain is built from TRBV29-1 and TRBJ1-2, with D possibly being TRBD1 (6 bases). The CDR3 totals 14 residues. Trimming removed 3 bases at V and 4 bases at J, with 15 bases between. The V gene's germline CDR1 is SQVTM and CDR2 ANQGSEA. The CDR3 region has the DNA TGCAGCGTTGATAGGGGGGGCGCAGGCTATGGCTACACCTTC. This gives the protein CSVDRGGAGYGYTF.